The text below deals with one T cell receptor beta chain. Its antigen is not known. A junction end diverges from the germline sequence, so it may reflect a read error. The germline gives CDR1 SEHNR, CDR2 FQNEAQ (reference sequence). CDR3 length equals 12 residues. The source of the sample is a study of cytomegalovirus exposure and HLA in healthy donors. The wider study: About 85 million unique TCR sequences came from HLA-typed donors in an early release. General study results and limits: Later analysis reportedly placed an Asian-associated ancestry cluster below the approximately 730-donor mean in N-insertions. In vitro experiments confirmed that a few CMV-associated chains were specific for CMV antigens.

Researchers ran the PCR with 60 Vbeta and 13 Jbeta primers. TCRdb's copy holds only in-frame clones and misses some; the assay was immunoSEQ multiplex PCR. The sample contains around 140,000 clones, approximately 80% of which appear only once. The rearrangement joins TRBV7-9 to TRBJ1-2; a possible D gene is TRBD1 (5 bases). The receptor comes from a woman aged 55-70 years in good health and CMV-seronegative. The specimen sequenced was PBMCs. The CDR3 protein is CSSSSRDYGYTF. For the CDR3, the DNA is TGTTCCAGCAGCTCCAGGGACTATGGCTACACCTTC.